The TCR beta chain described here comes from a study of blood T cell repertoires in COVID-19. Study-wide background: PBMCs, B-cell-depleted T cells, or T cells were the source of the cDNA or gDNA that made up the material.

Clones were read by immunoSEQ multiplex PCR, and TCRdb kept only the in-frame ones, dropping some. The sample carries 80,000 to 95,000 clones, approximately 86% recorded once. Sample: peripheral blood. The clonotype was recovered from a woman aged 45-60 years with active or convalescent COVID-19.

CDR3 sequence (DNA): TGCAGCGCTATAGGGGGCTACGAGCAGTACTTC. Translated, it gives CSAIGGYEQYF. This chain uses TRBV29-1 with TRBJ2-7; possible D gene TRBD1, 6 bases. CDR3 length: 11 residues. V lost 7 bases and J 3 bases, leaving 10 bases between the germline ends. Germline V gene data show CDR1 as SQVTM and CDR2 as ANQGSEA.